This T cell receptor beta chain was sequenced for a study of identical twins. Findings and limits, study-wide: Models predicted too little out-of-frame TCR alpha sharing in monozygotic twins.

About this clonotype itself: Its antigen is not known.

Template switching, a step in the protocol, added a universal primer site, and cDNA carried unique molecular identifiers. TCRdb processed the 5' RACE reads anew with MiXCR; each CDR3 protein has one entry. The sample lists 500,000 or so distinct CDR3 sequences; approximately 15% were seen once. Germline values: CDR1 KGHSH, CDR2 LQKENI. V was shortened by 1 base and J by 0 bases, with 9 bases between the two germline ends. The CDR3 is 15 amino acids. A further study also used this sample, focusing on yellow fever vaccine responses in identical twins. Turning to that study: Reportedly, twins showed a vaccine T cell response that looked partly convergent and partly personalized.

The TCR originated in a woman aged 18 to 35 in good health. The rearrangement links TRBV18 to TRBJ1-1; D ambiguous. Sequenced material: CD4+ T cells sorted from blood. The CDR3 loop reads CASSPREGMNTEAFF. The CDR3 bases are TGTGCCAGCTCACCACGCGAGGGAATGAACACTGAAGCTTTCTTT.